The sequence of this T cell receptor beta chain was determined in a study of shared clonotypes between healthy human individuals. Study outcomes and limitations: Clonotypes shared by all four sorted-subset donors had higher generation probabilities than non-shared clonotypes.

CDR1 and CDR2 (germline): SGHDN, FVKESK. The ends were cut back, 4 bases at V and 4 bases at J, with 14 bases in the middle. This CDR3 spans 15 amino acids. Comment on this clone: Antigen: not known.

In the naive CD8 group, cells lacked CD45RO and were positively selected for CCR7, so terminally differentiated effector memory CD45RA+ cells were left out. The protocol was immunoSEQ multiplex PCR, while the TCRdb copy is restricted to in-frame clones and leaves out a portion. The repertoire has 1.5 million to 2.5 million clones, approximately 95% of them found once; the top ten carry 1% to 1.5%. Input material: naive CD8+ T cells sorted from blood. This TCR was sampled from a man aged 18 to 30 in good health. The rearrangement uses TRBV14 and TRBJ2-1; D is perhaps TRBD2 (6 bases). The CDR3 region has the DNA TGTGCCAGCAGCCGTCTAGCGCTAGCTTACAATGAGCAGTTCTTC. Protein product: CASSRLALAYNEQFF.